This TCR beta chain originates from a study of T-cell reconstitution after alpha-beta-depleted transplantation in children. General study points: Alpha-beta T cells about two months after transplant reportedly derived from several hundred expanded graft clones.

Trimming took 5 bases from V and 5 from J, leaving 22 bases between them. The length of the CDR3 is 17 residues. Germline values: CDR1 SGHTA, CDR2 FQGNSA. Many counts were recorded for this clonotype. Its antigen is undetermined. For TCRbeta, the library was prepared with unique molecular identifiers. TCRdb ran MiXCR on the PCR reads and lists one entry per CDR3 protein. The repertoire holds fewer than 550,000 distinct CDR3 sequences, with 9.5% to 12% as singletons. The chain has TRBV7-2 and TRBJ2-1; the D is unclear. The source was PBMCs, mostly from graft donor cells, collected 180 days after TCRalphabeta/CD19-depleted stem cell transplant. This receptor was taken from a female patient aged 2-10 years who had a stem cell transplant for aplastic anemia, so the T cells may come from the graft donor. CDR3 in amino acids: CASSQMKSRLDNNEQFF. The CDR3 region has the DNA TGTGCCAGCAGCCAAATGAAGTCCAGACTTGACAACAATGAGCAGTTCTTC.